One and the same sample provided the 3 T cell receptor beta chains below, sequenced in a study of response to subunit inactivated influenza vaccine. From the RT-PCR reads, TCRdb called clonotypes with MiXCR, one entry per CDR3 protein. The repertoire includes about 650,000 distinct CDR3 sequences, 14% of them detected once, and roughly 7.6% sits in the top ten. The material was PBMCs from blood, obtained 14 days before vaccination. Receptors were obtained from a man between 50 and 59 years old who received an inactivated influenza vaccine.

By share, this clonotype ranks as medium-sized. The chain links TRBV7-2 to TRBJ2-1, with TRBD1 as a possible D gene (7 bases). The CDR3 loop spans 14 amino acids. Germline CDR1 SGHTA, CDR2 FQGNSA. Trimming left V 2 bases short and J 8 bases short, with 13 bases between. The CDR3 spells CASSLQGGMDEQFF. CDR3 DNA: TGTGCCAGCAGCTTACAGGGGGGCATGGATGAGCAGTTCTTC.

Comments on this clonotype: One end of the junction fails to match germline, which may point to a read error. CDR3 nucleotides: TGTGCTAGCAGCGAAGGAGGCAGTACTACAGATACGCAGTATTTT. It yields the protein CASSEGGSTTDTQYF. The rearrangement joins TRBV7-7 to TRBJ2-3; perhaps TRBD2 as D (5 bases). This CDR3 spans 15 amino acids. CDR1 and CDR2 (germline): SSHAT, FNYEAQ (reference sequence).

Only a few counts were recorded for this clonotype. The J gene is TRBJ2-7, the V gene TRBV29-1; D is unclear. Germline assignment: CDR1 SQVTM and CDR2 ANQGSEA. This CDR3 contains 11 residues. V dropped 5 bases and J dropped 9 bases, with 14 bases sitting between them. Here the CDR3 DNA reads TGCAGCGTTTACGAAGGGAATGCGCAGTACTTC. Its protein is CSVYEGNAQYF.